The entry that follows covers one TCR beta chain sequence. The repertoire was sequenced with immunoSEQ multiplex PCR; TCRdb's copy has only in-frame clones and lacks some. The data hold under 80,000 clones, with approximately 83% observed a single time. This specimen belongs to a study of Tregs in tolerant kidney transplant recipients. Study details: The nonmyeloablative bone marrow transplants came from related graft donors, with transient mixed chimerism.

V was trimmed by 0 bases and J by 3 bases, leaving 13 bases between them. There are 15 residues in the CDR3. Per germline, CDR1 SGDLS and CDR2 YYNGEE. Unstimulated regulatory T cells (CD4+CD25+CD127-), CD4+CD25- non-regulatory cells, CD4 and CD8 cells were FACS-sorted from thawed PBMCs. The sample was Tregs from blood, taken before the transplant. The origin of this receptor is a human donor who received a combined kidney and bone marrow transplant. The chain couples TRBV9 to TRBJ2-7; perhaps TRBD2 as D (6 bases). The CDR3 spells CASSVAWASDYEQYF. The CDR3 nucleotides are TGTGCCAGCAGCGTAGCCTGGGCTAGCGACTACGAGCAGTACTTC. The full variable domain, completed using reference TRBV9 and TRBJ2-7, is DSGVTQTPKHLITATGQRVTLRCSPRSGDLSVYWYQQSLDQGLQFLIQYYNGEERAKGNILERFSAQQFPDLHSELNLSSLELGDSALYFCASSVAWASDYEQYFGPGTRLTVT.